Listed here are 22 T cell receptor beta chains from one sample, sequenced in a study of T cells after posttransplantation cyclophosphamide. The naive gate required viable CD3+CD4+ or CD3+CD8+ cells with CCR7+CD45RA+CD45RO-CD95-CD27+CD28+ phenotype. Using immunoSEQ multiplex PCR, the repertoire was profiled, and TCRdb retains in-frame clones only, with some absent. This table holds 9,700 or so clones, more than 95% found once. Sequencing was performed on naive CD4+ T cells sorted from PBMCs. Receptor source: a woman aged 60-70 years in good health, CMV-negative, and a related stem cell transplant donor.

The chain carries TRBV10-3 and TRBJ1-2; a weak D match, TRBD1 (6 bases). The CDR3 is 14 residues long. The V gene's germline CDR1 is ENHRY and CDR2 SYGVKD. The V and J ends lost 2 bases and 4 bases respectively, with 11 bases between them. The CDR3 DNA sequence: TGTGCCATCAGTGAGACAGGGTCCCGCTATGGCTACACCTTC. This gives the protein CAISETGSRYGYTF.

This clone showed up just once. This specimen includes other DNA sequences encoding the same CDR3. This rearrangement joins TRBV18 to TRBJ2-7; weak D call: TRBD1 (6 bases). CDR1 is KGHSH and CDR2 is LQKENI in the germline V gene. V was pared by 3 bases and J by 6 bases, with 15 bases between. The CDR3 is made up of 14 amino acids. CDR3 coding DNA: TGTGCCAGCTCACCCCTCCCGACAGGCGGCGAGCAGTACGTC. It is translated as CASSPLPTGGEQYV.

V and J are TRBV18 and TRBJ1-5; D remains ambiguous. Germline CDR1 and CDR2: KGHSH and LQKENI. The CDR3 is 14 residues long. Trimming shortened V by 2 bases and J by 6 bases, and 11 bases separated the two germline ends. For the CDR3, the DNA is TGTGCCAGCTCACCAGGCACCGACTCTCAGCCCCAGCATTTT. It is translated as CASSPGTDSQPQHF.

This clone occurred once. The rearrangement uses TRBV4-2 and TRBJ1-6; a weak D match, TRBD1 (6 bases). Trimming left V 1 base short and J 6 bases short, with 10 bases between. Germline V lookup: CDR1 LGHNA, CDR2 YNFKEQ. This CDR3 contains 15 residues. The CDR3 nucleotides read TGTGCCAGCAGCCAAGGAACAGGGATTAATTCACCCCTCCACTTT. Its protein is CASSQGTGINSPLHF.

This chain connects TRBV5-4 to TRBJ2-3, with D maybe TRBD2 (6 bases). CDR3 size: 15 residues. The ends were cut back, 3 bases at V and 4 bases at J, with 15 bases in the middle. Per germline, CDR1 SGHNT and CDR2 YYREEE (reference sequence). CDR3: CASSSGLPLSDTQYF. Written as DNA, the CDR3 is TGTGCCAGCAGCTCGGGACTTCCCCTCTCAGATACGCAGTATTTT.

The chain couples TRBV11-2 to TRBJ2-5; 7 bases are shared with TRBD2. Unmatched junction bases numbered 7, after V lost 4 bases and J lost 2 bases. Germline assignment: CDR1 SGHAT and CDR2 FQNNGV. The CDR3 runs to 15 residues. The CDR3 sequence: CASSSTGGWQETQYF. The CDR3 nucleotides are TGTGCCAGCAGCTCAACGGGGGGTTGGCAAGAGACCCAGTACTTC.

The chain combines TRBV11-2 with TRBJ2-7; D may be TRBD1 (6 bases). The ends were cut back, 1 base at V and 5 bases at J, with 12 bases in the middle. This CDR3 has 14 residues. CDR1 is SGHAT and CDR2 is FQNNGV in the germline V gene. CDR3 loop: CASSLAPHRDEQYV. CDR3 in DNA: TGTGCCAGCAGCTTAGCCCCTCACAGGGACGAGCAGTACGTC.

The rearrangement uses TRBV5-8 and TRBJ2-7; D perhaps matches TRBD2 (6 bases). Between the trimmed V and J ends, which lost 4 bases and 0 bases, there was a span of 14 bases. Per germline, CDR1 SGHTS and CDR2 YDEGEE. The CDR3 runs to 15 residues. CDR3 sequence reads: CASSLGLIPSYEQYF. The CDR3 region has the DNA TGTGCCAGCAGCCTGGGACTCATACCCTCCTACGAGCAGTACTTC.

This clone was detected once. V is TRBV5-1 and J is TRBJ2-5; TRBD1 matches 10 bases. Germline V gene data show CDR1 as SGHRS and CDR2 as YFSETQ. V was pared by 4 bases and J by 7 bases, with 10 bases of the junction left unmatched. CDR3 length equals 15 residues. The chain's CDR3 is CASSPLPTGGGTQYF. The CDR3 nucleotides are TGCGCCAGCAGCCCATTACCGACAGGGGGCGGGACCCAGTACTTC.

The genes are TRBV15 and TRBJ2-5, with D perhaps matching TRBD2 (7 bases). Germline V gene lookup returns CDR1 LNHNV and CDR2 YYDKDF (reference sequence). This CDR3 is 20 amino acids long. V was clipped by 3 bases and J by 3 bases, with 29 bases between them. DNA of the CDR3: TGTGCCACCAGCAGGGCACCCTGGCGGAGGGGGGGCTCACCCAAAGAGACCCAGTACTTC. Amino acids: CATSRAPWRRGGSPKETQYF.

The gene calls are TRBV7-2 and TRBJ2-3; 8 bases align to TRBD1. V shed 1 base, J shed 4 bases, and the junction held 4 bases outside the gene matches. CDR1 is SGHTA, CDR2 FQGNSA, per germline. CDR3 size: 15 residues. DNA for the CDR3: TGTGCCAGCAGCTTAGGGACAGGGTGGGCAGATACGCAGTATTTT. Translating gives CASSLGTGWADTQYF. The variable domain in full, completed from reference TRBV7-2 and TRBJ2-3, reads GAGVSQSPSNKVTEKGKDVELRCDPISGHTALYWYRQSLGQGLEFLIYFQGNSAPDKSGLPSDRFSAERTGGSVSTLTIQRTQQEDSAVYLCASSLGTGWADTQYFGPGTRLTVL.

CDR3 DNA: TGTGCCAGCAGCCCAGTGAGGGTCGGATCAGGGGGCCCTGGAAACACCATATATTTT. This translates into CASSPVRVGSGGPGNTIYF. This chain joins TRBV27 and TRBJ1-3; 8 positions agree with TRBD1. The CDR3 is made up of 19 amino acids. Germline lookup yields CDR1 MNHEY and CDR2 SMNVEV (reference sequence). V shed 6 bases, J shed 2 bases, and the junction held 18 bases outside the gene matches.

This clone has a single count. The gene calls are TRBV18 and TRBJ2-5, with TRBD2 identical over 7 bases. Germline CDR1 is KGHSH and CDR2 is LQKENI. V was clipped by 2 bases and J by 1 base; unmatched bases: 13. This CDR3 is 18 amino acids long. This CDR3 is CASSPNIASAGLQETQYF. The CDR3 DNA follows: TGTGCCAGCTCACCAAATATAGCCTCAGCGGGGCTCCAAGAGACCCAGTACTTC.

The chain has TRBV28 and TRBJ2-2, with 8 bases aligning to TRBD1. Germline assignment: CDR1 MDHEN and CDR2 SYDVKM. V lost 6 bases to trimming and J lost 0 bases; unmatched junction nucleotides: 6. This CDR3 comprises 16 residues. CDR3 nucleotide sequence: TGTGCCAGCAGCCTTATCAGGGGGCCGAACACCGGGGAGCTGTTTTTT. Translating it yields CASSLIRGPNTGELFF.

The chain combines TRBV27 with TRBJ1-1, with a weak D call TRBD1 (6 bases). Germline loops: CDR1 MNHEY, CDR2 SMNVEV (reference sequence). Trimming removed 3 bases at V and 0 bases at J, with 11 bases between. This CDR3 region has 15 residues. The CDR3 coding sequence is TGTGCCAGCAGTTTGGACAGTAGAATGAACACTGAAGCTTTCTTT. Translated, it gives CASSLDSRMNTEAFF.

The chain joins TRBV5-6 to TRBJ1-1; 8 nucleotides match TRBD1. The CDR3 contains 15 residues. Per the germline V gene, CDR1 is SGHDT and CDR2 is YYEEEE. V was clipped by 0 bases and J by 2 bases; unmatched bases: 3. CDR3 in DNA: TGTGCCAGCAGCTTGGCGGACAGGGCTAACACTGAAGCTTTCTTT. This encodes CASSLADRANTEAFF.

The chain recombines TRBV4-3 with TRBJ2-2; 9 bases align to TRBD2. The trim removed 3 bases at V and 7 bases at J, leaving 6 bases unmatched. Germline V lookup: CDR1 LGHNA, CDR2 YSLEER. This CDR3 has 15 residues. This CDR3 is CASSQGTSRGGELFF. Written as DNA, the CDR3 is TGCGCCAGCAGCCAGGGGACTAGCAGGGGCGGGGAGCTGTTTTTT.

Of note for this clone: Germline and junction disagree at one end, which may indicate a read error. J is TRBJ1-4 and V is TRBV28; the D is unclear. The CDR3 extends over 13 amino acids. Germline assignment: CDR1 MDHEN and CDR2 SYDVKM. CDR3 in DNA: TGTGCCACCAACTCGTGGACTAATGAAGAACTGTTTTTT. Protein: CATNSWTNEELFF.

This chain uses TRBV18 with TRBJ1-1, with D possibly being TRBD1 (6 bases). Germline CDR1 reads KGHSH; CDR2 reads LQKENI. V was clipped by 6 bases and J by 2 bases, with 10 bases between them. This CDR3 region has 13 residues. DNA for the CDR3: TGTGCCAGCTCCTTCGGGACAAACACTGAAGCTTTCTTT. This gives the protein CASSFGTNTEAFF.

CDR3 DNA: TGCGCCAGCAGCTTGGGTTCAGGGGTTCGAAAACTGTTTTTT. This gives the protein CASSLGSGVRKLFF. The chain employs TRBV5-1 and TRBJ1-4; D is possibly TRBD1 (6 bases). Germline CDR1 and CDR2: SGHRS and YFSETQ. Trimming stripped 0 bases from V and 10 bases from J, with 13 bases between. This CDR3 spans 14 amino acids.

J is TRBJ2-4 and V is TRBV19; TRBD2 matches 7 bases. Looked up from germline, CDR1 is LNHDA and CDR2 is SQIVND (reference sequence). The CDR3 spans 14 residues. V was clipped by 1 base and J by 8 bases; unmatched bases: 5. CDR3 DNA sequence: TGTGCCAGTAGTATAGGCGCGGGGAGGGACATTCAGTACTTC. Translating it yields CASSIGAGRDIQYF.

The rearrangement links TRBV6-1 to TRBJ1-5; possible D gene TRBD1, 5 bases. Germline V lookup: CDR1 MNHNS, CDR2 SASEGT. The CDR3 loop spans 16 amino acids. V was cut by 2 bases and J by 1 base, with 12 bases left in between. CDR3 region: CASSEIRGLSNQPQHF. As DNA, the CDR3 is TGTGCCAGCAGTGAAATAAGGGGTCTGAGCAATCAGCCCCAGCATTTT.